A selection of T cell receptor beta chains follows, all from one sample in a study of blood T cell repertoires in COVID-19. Clones were sequenced by immunoSEQ multiplex PCR, and TCRdb holds only the in-frame ones, with some missing. The sample contains 270,000 or so clones, around 85% of which appear only once. What was sequenced was peripheral blood. Receptors originate from a young woman with COVID-19, enrolled during active disease. Each CDR3 is given with its conserved first and last residue.

TRBV7-2,TRBJ1-2,CASIPIPRGFRYGYTF
TRBV11-2,TRBJ2-3,CASSFPIDTQYF
TRBV6-5,TRBJ2-7,CAIGRGRVSEQYF
TRBV21-1,TRBJ1-5,CASSTSPDGNYNQPQHF
TRBV7-2,TRBJ2-7,CASSSTGGSYEQYF
TRBV3-1/TRBV3-2,TRBJ2-7,CASSHRDRGYEQYF
TRBV6-5,TRBJ1-6,CASSYLDRAFSPLHF
TRBV14,TRBJ2-3,CASSHKRGLHTDTQYF
TRBV6-6,TRBJ1-1,CASSREGTEAFF
TRBV18,TRBJ1-4,CASSPLEQKNEKLFF
TRBV30,TRBJ1-2,CAWSVLANYGYTF
TRBV2,TRBJ2-5,CASRPGGETQYF
TRBV28,TRBJ1-2,CASSVQRKLYGYTF
TRBV4-1,TRBJ1-6,CASSQGTGGNSPLHF
TRBV12-3/TRBV12-4,TRBJ1-2,CASSGTRVGGYTF
TRBV3-1/TRBV3-2,TRBJ1-2,CASSQDYVTGLANYGYTF